Each of the 5 T cell receptor beta chains below was sequenced from the same sample in a study of T cells in Graves' hyperthyroidism and ophthalmopathy. TCR beta CDR3 region amplification was performed from RNA transcripts. TCR CDR3 regions were first amplified by RT-PCR with HTBI primers. TCRdb reprocessed the multiplex PCR reads via MiXCR and lists one record per CDR3 protein. The repertoire includes some 560,000 distinct CDR3 sequences, about 14% of them detected once, and 14% sits in the top ten. Sequenced material: blood. Source of these receptors: a woman aged 35 to 49 with Graves' hyperthyroidism.

The table lists this clonotype with many counts. The rearrangement links TRBV12-3 or TRBV12-4 to TRBJ2-1; 8 nucleotides align to TRBD2. V was clipped by 3 bases and J by 5 bases; unmatched bases: 6. CDR3 length: 15 amino acids. The CDR3, as DNA: TGTGCCAGCAGTTTCTCCAGCGGGAGAGACAATGAGCAGTTCTTC. Protein product: CASSFSSGRDNEQFF.

In its sample, this clonotype was seen many times. This chain links TRBV12-3 or TRBV12-4 with TRBJ1-5; D gene ambiguous. The V end was cut by 5 bases, the J end by 3 bases, with 8 bases between. This CDR3 comprises 13 residues. The CDR3 bases are TGTGCCAGCAGTCAAGAACCCAATCAGCCCCAGCATTTT. Protein: CASSQEPNQPQHF.

This clonotype was detected ten times or more. The chain has TRBV29-1 and TRBJ2-2; TRBD2 matches 7 bases. After removal of 5 bases from V and 2 bases from J, the junction contained 8 bases not matched to a gene. The CDR3 sequence is 15 residues long. Germline CDR1 SQVTM, CDR2 ANQGSEA. The CDR3 bases are TGCAGCGTTTATCTAGCGGAGGTTAACACCGGGGAGCTGTTTTTT. Translation: CSVYLAEVNTGELFF.

Only a few counts were recorded for this clonotype. This chain connects TRBV9 to TRBJ2-7, with 9 bases that match TRBD1. With 3 bases clipped from V and 4 bases from J, the junction kept 17 bases outside the gene matches. Germline V CDR1 and CDR2: SGDLS, YYNGEE. The CDR3 covers 18 residues. CDR3 DNA sequence: TGTGCCAGCAGCGAGTCCGGACAGGGGTTCAATTCTGGGTACGAGCAGTACTTC. Translating it yields CASSESGQGFNSGYEQYF.

This chain uses TRBV19 with TRBJ1-2; no clear D. Germline V gene sequence: CDR1 LNHDA, CDR2 SQIVND (reference sequence). The V and J ends lost 3 bases and 3 bases respectively, with 8 bases between them. The CDR3 runs to 13 residues. CDR3 bases: TGTGCCAGTAGTATTAACCCCGACTATGGCTACACCTTC. It specifies CASSINPDYGYTF.